This TCR beta chain was identified during a study of blood T cell repertoires in COVID-19. The study recruited people aged 18 to 89 years across about two dozen US areas. Each recovered donor of Cohort 3 presented with two negative PCRs, clearance, or symptom resolution. The CDR3 length is 15 residues. In germline, CDR1 is SGHRS, CDR2 YFSETQ. V lost 3 bases and J lost 4; bases outside the gene matches: 8. TCRdb's table, derived via immunoSEQ multiplex PCR, lists solely in-frame clones and lacks some. This table holds 310,000 or so clones, about 93% found once. The rearrangement links TRBV5-1 to TRBJ2-7; TRBD1 matches at 9 bases. Sequencing used PBMCs or T cells enriched from blood (not recorded which). This TCR derives from a woman in her twenties or thirties who had recovered from COVID-19. Written as DNA, the CDR3 is TGCGCCAGCAGCTCCGGACAGGGGACTAATTACGAGCAGTACTTC. Its protein product is CASSSGQGTNYEQYF.